This entry features one T cell receptor (beta chain) sequence. Its antigen is unidentified. These data come from a study of Ad26.COV2.S vaccination and SARS-CoV-2 variants. In the study overall: Donor got 5x10^10 or 1x10^11 viral particles of Ad26.COV2.S.

TCRdb's copy holds only in-frame clones and misses some; the assay was immunoSEQ multiplex PCR. This table has about 400,000 clones, 89% appearing once. CDR3 length: 16 amino acids. Germline V gene data show CDR1 as SEHNR and CDR2 as FQNEAQ (reference sequence). J lost 0 bases, V lost 6 bases, and 10 bases had no gene match. Findings of the study overall: Spike-specific TCR breadth in vaccine recipients exceeded that seen in placebo recipients. Spike-specific CD8+ and CD4+ T cell responses reportedly showed substantial breadth after vaccination. Vaccine and placebo recipients had similar non-spike TCR breadth.

Treatment meaning: some 20 received Ad26.COV2.S at low or high dose, single or two shots; about 5 received placebo; per-sample allocation not given. Day 63 following the first vaccine or placebo injection was when the samples were taken. Sequenced here: peripheral blood, sampled in a trial of Ad26.COV2.S vaccine versus placebo. The chain employs TRBV7-9 and TRBJ2-5; 7 bases map to TRBD1. This receptor was taken from a person aged 18 to 65 who received the Ad26.COV2.S COVID-19 vaccine or a placebo. The CDR3 nucleotides are TGTGCCAGCAGATTGGTGGACAGGAGGAACCAAGAGACCCAGTACTTC. As protein: CASRLVDRRNQETQYF. Complete variable domain (other parts from reference TRBV7-9 and TRBJ2-5): DTGVSQNPRHKITKRGQNVTFRCDPISEHNRLYWYRQTLGQGPEFLTYFQNEAQLEKSRLLSDRFSAERPKGSFSTLEIQRTEQGDSAMYLCASRLVDRRNQETQYFGPGTRLLVL.